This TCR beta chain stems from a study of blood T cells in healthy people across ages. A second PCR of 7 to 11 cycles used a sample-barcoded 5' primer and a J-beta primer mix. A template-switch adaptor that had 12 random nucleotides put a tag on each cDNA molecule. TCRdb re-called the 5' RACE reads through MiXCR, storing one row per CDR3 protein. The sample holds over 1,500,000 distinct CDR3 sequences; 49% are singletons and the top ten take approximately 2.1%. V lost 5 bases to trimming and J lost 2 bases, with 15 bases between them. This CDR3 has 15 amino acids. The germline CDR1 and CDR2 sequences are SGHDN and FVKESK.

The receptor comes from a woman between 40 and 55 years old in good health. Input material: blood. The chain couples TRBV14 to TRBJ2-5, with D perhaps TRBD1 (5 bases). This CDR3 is CASSEGDRLQETQYF. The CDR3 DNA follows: TGTGCCAGCAGCGAAGGGGATAGGCTACAAGAGACCCAGTACTTC.